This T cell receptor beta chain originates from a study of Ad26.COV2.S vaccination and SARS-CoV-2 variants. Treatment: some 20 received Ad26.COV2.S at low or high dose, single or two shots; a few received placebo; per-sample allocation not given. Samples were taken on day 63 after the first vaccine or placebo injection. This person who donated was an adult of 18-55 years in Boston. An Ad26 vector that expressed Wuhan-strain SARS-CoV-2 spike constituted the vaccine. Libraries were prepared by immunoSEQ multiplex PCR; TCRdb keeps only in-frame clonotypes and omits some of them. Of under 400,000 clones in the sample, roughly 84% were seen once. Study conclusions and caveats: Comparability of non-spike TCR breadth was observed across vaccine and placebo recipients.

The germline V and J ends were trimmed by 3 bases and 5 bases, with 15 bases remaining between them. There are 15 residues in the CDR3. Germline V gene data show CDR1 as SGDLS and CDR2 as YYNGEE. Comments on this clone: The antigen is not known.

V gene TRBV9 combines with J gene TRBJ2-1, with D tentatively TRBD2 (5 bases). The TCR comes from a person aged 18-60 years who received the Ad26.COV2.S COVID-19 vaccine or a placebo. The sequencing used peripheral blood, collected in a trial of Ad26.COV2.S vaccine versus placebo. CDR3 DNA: TGTGCCAGCAGCGAGGGTCCGGGAATGGACAATGAGCAGTTCTTC. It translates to CASSEGPGMDNEQFF.